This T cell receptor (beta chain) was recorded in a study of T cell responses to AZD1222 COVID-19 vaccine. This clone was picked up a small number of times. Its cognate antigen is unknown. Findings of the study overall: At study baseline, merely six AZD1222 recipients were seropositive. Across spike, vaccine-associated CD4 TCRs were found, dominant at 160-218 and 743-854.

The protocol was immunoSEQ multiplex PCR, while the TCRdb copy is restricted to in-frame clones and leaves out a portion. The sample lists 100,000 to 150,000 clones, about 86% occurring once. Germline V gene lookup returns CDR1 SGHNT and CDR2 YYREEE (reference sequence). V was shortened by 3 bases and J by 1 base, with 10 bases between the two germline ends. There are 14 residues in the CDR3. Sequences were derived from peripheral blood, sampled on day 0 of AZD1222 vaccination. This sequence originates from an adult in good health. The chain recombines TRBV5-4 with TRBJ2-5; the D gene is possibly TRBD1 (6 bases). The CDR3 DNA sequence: TGTGCCAGCAGCTCACAGGGATCCCAAGAGACCCAGTACTTC. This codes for CASSSQGSQETQYF.